This T cell receptor (beta chain) was observed in a study of CD8+CD57+ T cells in acquired aplastic anemia. In the study overall: Mean yield of DNA from sorted CD4+ and CD8+ cells was roughly 3.2 ug. Study-level findings and limits: There were approximately 27 CD8+ CDR3 sequences that occurred in both patients and controls.

Only patients with CD8+CD57+ cell expansion on flow cytometry were chosen for sequencing. All patients had severe acquired aplastic anemia. At the time of blood sampling, patients had not yet received any therapy. Worth noting for this clonotype: The antigen remains unidentified.

Genomic DNA templated the TCR beta VDJ and CDR3 profiling. A single record per CDR3 protein comes from TCRdb applying MiXCR to the reads. The table includes around 150,000 distinct CDR3 sequences, around 52% detected once. The germline CDR1 and CDR2 sequences are SQVTM and ANQGSEA. This CDR3 has 13 amino acids. Between the trimmed V and J ends, which lost 8 bases and 0 bases, there was a span of 11 bases. This TCR was sampled from a human donor with aplastic anemia. The chain couples TRBV29-1 to TRBJ1-5; D not certain. The sequencing input was sorted CD4+, CD8+, or CD8+CD57+ T cells (not recorded which) from PBMCs. The CDR3 is CSQHPISNQPQHF. The CDR3, as DNA: TGCAGCCAACACCCGATTAGCAATCAGCCCCAGCATTTT.